The 6 T cell receptor beta chains reported below all come from one sample, sequenced in a study of graft-versus-host responses after intestinal transplantation. What these receptors recognize is not known. Libraries were prepared by immunoSEQ multiplex PCR; TCRdb keeps only in-frame clonotypes and omits some of them. Of more than 95,000 clones listed, just over 90% are singletons. Sequenced here: unstimulated CD4+ T cells sorted from spleen or lymph node cells, sampled before intestinal transplant. The receptor set was obtained from a human donor who received an intestinal transplant.

The chain links TRBV18 to TRBJ2-3; unclear D gene. Trimming took off 1 base at V and 0 bases at J, with 5 bases between the two ends. This CDR3 contains 14 residues. Germline lookup yields CDR1 KGHSH and CDR2 LQKENI. In nucleotides, the CDR3 is TGTGCCAGCTCACCACTAGCTAGCACAGATACGCAGTATTTT. This sequence encodes CASSPLASTDTQYF.

The V call is TRBV10-1, the J call TRBJ2-2; TRBD2 might be the D (6 bases). Germline assignment: CDR1 WNHNN and CDR2 SYGVQD (reference sequence). V lost 2 bases, J lost 5 bases, and 9 bases lay in between. CDR3 length: 14 residues. The CDR3 loop reads CASSESGRTGELFF. The CDR3 DNA follows: TGCGCCAGCAGTGAGAGCGGGCGGACCGGGGAGCTGTTTTTT.

V gene TRBV7-2 combines with J gene TRBJ2-1, with TRBD2 matching over 11 bases. Germline CDR1 and CDR2: SGHTA and FQGNSA. V was pared by 1 base and J by 10 bases, with 3 bases of the junction left unmatched. The length of the CDR3 is 14 residues. CDR3 nucleotide sequence: TGTGCCAGCAGCTTAGGGCGGACTAGCGGGGAGCAGTTCTTC. Its translation is CASSLGRTSGEQFF. Filled out from reference TRBV7-2 and TRBJ2-1, the complete variable domain reads GAGVSQSPSNKVTEKGKDVELRCDPISGHTALYWYRQSLGQGLEFLIYFQGNSAPDKSGLPSDRFSAERTGGSVSTLTIQRTQQEDSAVYLCASSLGRTSGEQFFGPGTRLTVL.

The chain couples TRBV9 to TRBJ2-1, with 9 bases aligning to TRBD2. Trimming at V came to 2 bases and at J to 6 bases, leaving 3 bases not matched to a gene. CDR1 is SGDLS, CDR2 YYNGEE, per germline. This CDR3 region has 14 residues. The CDR3 sequence: CASSVSGSSNEQFF. In nucleotides, the CDR3 is TGTGCCAGCAGCGTTAGCGGGAGCAGCAATGAGCAGTTCTTC.

The chain couples TRBV7-3 to TRBJ1-1, with 9 bases identical to TRBD1. CDR3 length: 13 residues. Germline V CDR1 and CDR2: SGHTA, FQGTGA. Trimming cost V 0 bases and J 8 bases; bases outside gene matches: 1. CDR3 DNA: TGTGCCAGCAGCTTAACCGGGACAGGGGAAGCTTTCTTT. Its translation: CASSLTGTGEAFF.

The chain is built from TRBV5-1 and TRBJ2-7, with TRBD2 identical over 10 bases. This CDR3 is built from 15 residues. Per the germline V gene, CDR1 is SGHRS and CDR2 is YFSETQ. Trimming removed 4 bases from V and 3 bases from J; junction bases left unmatched: 7. Here the CDR3 DNA reads TGCGCCAGCAGCAACGGACTAGCGGCCCTCTACGAGCAGTACTTC. As protein: CASSNGLAALYEQYF.